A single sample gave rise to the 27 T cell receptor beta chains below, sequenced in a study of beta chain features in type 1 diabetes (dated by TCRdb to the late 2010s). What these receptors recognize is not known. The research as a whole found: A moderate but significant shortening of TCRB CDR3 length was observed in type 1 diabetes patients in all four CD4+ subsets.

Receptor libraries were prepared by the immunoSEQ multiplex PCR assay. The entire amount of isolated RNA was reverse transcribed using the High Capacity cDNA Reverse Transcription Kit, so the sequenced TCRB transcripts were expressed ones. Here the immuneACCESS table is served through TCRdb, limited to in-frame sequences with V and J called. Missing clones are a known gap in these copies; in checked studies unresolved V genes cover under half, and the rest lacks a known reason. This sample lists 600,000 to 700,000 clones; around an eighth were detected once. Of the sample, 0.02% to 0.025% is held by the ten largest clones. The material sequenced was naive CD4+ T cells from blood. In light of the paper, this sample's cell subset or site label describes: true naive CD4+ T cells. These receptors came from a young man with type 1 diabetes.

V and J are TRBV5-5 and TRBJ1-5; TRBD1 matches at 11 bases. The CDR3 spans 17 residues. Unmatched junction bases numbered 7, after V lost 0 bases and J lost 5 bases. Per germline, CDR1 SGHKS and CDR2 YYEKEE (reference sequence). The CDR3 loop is CASSLAGRGQGDQPQHF. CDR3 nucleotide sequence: TGTGCCAGCAGCTTGGCCGGAAGGGGACAGGGGGATCAGCCCCAGCATTTT.

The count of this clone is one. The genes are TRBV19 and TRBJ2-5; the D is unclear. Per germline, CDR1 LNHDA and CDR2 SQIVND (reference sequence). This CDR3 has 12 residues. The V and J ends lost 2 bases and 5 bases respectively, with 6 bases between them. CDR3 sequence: CASSITRETQYF. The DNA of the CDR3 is TGTGCCAGTAGTATAACGAGGGAGACCCAGTACTTC.

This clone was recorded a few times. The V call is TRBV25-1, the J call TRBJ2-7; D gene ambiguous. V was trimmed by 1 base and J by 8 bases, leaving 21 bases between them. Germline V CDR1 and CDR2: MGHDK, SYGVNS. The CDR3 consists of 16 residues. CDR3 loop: CASSESVVGLLRKQYF. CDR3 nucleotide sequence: TGTGCCAGCAGTGAATCAGTGGTTGGGTTGTTACGCAAGCAGTACTTC.

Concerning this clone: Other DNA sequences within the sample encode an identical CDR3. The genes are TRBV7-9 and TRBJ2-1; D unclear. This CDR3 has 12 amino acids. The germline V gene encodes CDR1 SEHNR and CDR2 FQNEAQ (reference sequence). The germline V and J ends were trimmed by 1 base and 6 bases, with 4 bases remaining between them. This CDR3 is CASSLDSNEQFF. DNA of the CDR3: TGTGCCAGCAGCTTAGACAGCAATGAGCAGTTCTTC.

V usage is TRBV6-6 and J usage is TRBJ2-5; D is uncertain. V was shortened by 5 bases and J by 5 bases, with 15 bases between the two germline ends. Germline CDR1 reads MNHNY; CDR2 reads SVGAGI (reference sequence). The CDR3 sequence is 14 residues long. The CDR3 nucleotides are TGTGCCAGCAGTGAGCAACCGGTTTGGGAGACCCAGTACTTC. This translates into CASSEQPVWETQYF.

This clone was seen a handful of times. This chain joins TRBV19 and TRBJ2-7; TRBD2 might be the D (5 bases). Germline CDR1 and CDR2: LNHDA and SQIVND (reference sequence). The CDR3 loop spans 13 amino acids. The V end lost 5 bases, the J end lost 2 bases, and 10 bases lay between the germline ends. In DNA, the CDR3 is TGTGCCAGTAGTTTGGCGGGTACCTACGAGCAGTACTTC. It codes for CASSLAGTYEQYF.

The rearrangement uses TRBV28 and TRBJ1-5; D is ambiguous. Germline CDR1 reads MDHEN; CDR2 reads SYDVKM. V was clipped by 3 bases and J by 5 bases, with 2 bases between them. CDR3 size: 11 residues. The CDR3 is CASSLHQPQHF. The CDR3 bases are TGTGCCAGCAGTTTGCATCAGCCCCAGCATTTT.

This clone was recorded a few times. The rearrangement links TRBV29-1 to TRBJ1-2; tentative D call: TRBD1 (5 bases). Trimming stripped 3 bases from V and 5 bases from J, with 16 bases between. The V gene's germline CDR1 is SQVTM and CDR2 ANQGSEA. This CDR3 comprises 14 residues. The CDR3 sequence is CSVEEGAQLYGYTF. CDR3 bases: TGCAGCGTTGAGGAAGGGGCGCAACTATATGGCTACACCTTC. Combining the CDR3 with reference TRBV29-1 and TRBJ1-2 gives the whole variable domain SAVISQKPSRDICQRGTSLTIQCQVDSQVTMMFWYRQQPGQSLTLIATANQGSEATYESGFVIDKFPISRPNLTFSTLTVSNMSPEDSSIYLCSVEEGAQLYGYTFGSGTRLTVV.

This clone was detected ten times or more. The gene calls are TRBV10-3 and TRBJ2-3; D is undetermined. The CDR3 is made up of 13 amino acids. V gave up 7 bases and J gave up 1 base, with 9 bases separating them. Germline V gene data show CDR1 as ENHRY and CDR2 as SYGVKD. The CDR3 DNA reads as TGTGCCATCAACGACGGTCGCACAGATACGCAGTATTTT. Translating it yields CAINDGRTDTQYF.

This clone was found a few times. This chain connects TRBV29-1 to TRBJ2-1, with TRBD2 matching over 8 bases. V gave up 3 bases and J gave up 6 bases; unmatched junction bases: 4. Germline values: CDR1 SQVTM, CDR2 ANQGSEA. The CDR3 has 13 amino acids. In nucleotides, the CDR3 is TGCAGCGTTGATTCCAGCGGGGGCAATGAGCAGTTCTTC. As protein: CSVDSSGGNEQFF.

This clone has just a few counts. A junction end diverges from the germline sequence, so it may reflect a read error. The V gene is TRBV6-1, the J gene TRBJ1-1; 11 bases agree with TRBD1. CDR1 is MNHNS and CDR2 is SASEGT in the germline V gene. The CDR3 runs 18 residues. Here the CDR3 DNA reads TGTGCCAGCAGCGAAGGAGTCTCGCTGGGACAGGGGGACACTGAAGCTTTCTTT. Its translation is CASSEGVSLGQGDTEAFF.

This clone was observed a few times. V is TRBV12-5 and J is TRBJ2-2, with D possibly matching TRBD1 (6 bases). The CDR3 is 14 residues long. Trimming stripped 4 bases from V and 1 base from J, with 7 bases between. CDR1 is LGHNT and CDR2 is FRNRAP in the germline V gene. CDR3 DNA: TGTGCTAGTGGTTCGGGACAGAACACCGGGGAGCTGTTTTTT. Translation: CASGSGQNTGELFF.

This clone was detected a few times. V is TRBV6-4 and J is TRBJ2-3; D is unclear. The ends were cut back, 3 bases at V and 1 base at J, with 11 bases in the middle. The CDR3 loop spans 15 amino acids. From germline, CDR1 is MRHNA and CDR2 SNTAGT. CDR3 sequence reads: CASSESGHGTDTQYF. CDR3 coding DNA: TGTGCCAGCAGTGAGTCGGGTCATGGCACAGATACGCAGTATTTT.

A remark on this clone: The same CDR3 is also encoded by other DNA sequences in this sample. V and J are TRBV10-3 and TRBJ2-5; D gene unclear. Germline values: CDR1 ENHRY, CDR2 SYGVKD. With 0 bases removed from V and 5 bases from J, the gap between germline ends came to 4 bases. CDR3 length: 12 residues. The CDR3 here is CAISESGETQYF. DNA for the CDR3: TGTGCCATCAGTGAGTCAGGGGAGACCCAGTACTTC.

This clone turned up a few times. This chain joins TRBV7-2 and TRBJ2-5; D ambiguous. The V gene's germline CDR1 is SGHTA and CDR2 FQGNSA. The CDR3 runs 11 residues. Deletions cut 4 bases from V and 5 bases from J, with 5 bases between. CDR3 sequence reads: CASSYTETQYF. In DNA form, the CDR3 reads TGTGCCAGCAGCTATACGGAGACCCAGTACTTC.

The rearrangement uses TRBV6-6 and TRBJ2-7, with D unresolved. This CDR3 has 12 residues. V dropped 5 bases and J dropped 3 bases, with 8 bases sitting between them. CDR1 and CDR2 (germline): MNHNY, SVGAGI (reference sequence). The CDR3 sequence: CASSQNNYEQYF. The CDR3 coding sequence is TGTGCCAGCAGTCAAAACAACTACGAGCAGTACTTC.

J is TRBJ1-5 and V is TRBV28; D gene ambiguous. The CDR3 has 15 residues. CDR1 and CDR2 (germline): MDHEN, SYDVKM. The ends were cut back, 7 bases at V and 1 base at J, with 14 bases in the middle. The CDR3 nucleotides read TGTGCCAGCACCCCTGGGGAAGGGAGCAATCAGCCCCAGCATTTT. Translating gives CASTPGEGSNQPQHF.

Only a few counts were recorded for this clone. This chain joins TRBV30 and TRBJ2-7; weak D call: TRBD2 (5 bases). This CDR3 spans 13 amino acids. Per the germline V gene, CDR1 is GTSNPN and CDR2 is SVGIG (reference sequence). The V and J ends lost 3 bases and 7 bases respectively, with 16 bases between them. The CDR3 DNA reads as TGTGCCTGGAGGGCCACGGGGAGTTATGAGCAGTACTTC. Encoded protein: CAWRATGSYEQYF.

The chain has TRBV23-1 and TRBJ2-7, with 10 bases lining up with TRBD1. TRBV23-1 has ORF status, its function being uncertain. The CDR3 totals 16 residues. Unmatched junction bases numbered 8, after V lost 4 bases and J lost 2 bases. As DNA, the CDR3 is TGCGCCAGCAGTCCTAGACCGGGACAGGGGCCCTACGAGCAGTACTTC. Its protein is CASSPRPGQGPYEQYF.

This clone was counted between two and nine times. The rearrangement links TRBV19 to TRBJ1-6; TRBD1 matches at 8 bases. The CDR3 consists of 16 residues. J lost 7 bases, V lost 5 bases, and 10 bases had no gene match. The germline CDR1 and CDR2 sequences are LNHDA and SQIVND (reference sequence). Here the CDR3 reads CASSHHGQGENSPLHF. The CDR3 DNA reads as TGTGCCAGTAGTCACCACGGACAGGGTGAAAATTCACCCCTCCACTTT.

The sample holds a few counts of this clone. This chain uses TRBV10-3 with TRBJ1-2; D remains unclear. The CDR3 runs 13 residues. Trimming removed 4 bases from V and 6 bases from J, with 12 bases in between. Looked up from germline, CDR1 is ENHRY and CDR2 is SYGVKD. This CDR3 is CAISGAPEHGYTF. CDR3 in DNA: TGTGCCATCAGTGGGGCCCCTGAACATGGCTACACCTTC.

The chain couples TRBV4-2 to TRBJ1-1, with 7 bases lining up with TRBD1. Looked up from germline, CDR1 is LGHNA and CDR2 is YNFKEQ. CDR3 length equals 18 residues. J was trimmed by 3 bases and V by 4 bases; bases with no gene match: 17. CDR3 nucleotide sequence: TGTGCCAGCAGCCTTTCGACAGGGTGGACGACCACTCACACTGAAGCTTTCTTT. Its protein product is CASSLSTGWTTTHTEAFF.

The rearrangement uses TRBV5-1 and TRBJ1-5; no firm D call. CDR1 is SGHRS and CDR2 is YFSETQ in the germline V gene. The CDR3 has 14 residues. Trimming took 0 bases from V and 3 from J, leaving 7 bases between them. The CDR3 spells CASSLDSFNQPQHF. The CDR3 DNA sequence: TGCGCCAGCAGCTTGGATTCGTTCAATCAGCCCCAGCATTTT.

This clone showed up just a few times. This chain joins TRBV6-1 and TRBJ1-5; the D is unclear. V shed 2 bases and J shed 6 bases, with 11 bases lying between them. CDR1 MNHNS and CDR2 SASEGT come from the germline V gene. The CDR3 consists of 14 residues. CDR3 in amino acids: CASSELVAFQPQHF. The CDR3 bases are TGTGCCAGCAGTGAACTCGTGGCTTTTCAGCCCCAGCATTTT.

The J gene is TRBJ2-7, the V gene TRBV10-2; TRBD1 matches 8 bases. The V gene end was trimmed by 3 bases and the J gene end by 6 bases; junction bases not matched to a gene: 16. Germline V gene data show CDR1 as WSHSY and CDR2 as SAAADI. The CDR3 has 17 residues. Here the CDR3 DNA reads TGCGCCAGCAGTGAATTTCTGGAGACAGGGGTGTATGTCGAGCAGTACTTC. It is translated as CASSEFLETGVYVEQYF.

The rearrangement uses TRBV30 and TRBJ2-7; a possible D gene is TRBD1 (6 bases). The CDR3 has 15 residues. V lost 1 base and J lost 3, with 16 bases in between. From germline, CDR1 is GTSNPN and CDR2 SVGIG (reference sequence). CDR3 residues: CAWSARGGGHYEQYF. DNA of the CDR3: TGTGCCTGGAGTGCCCGGGGTGGGGGCCACTACGAGCAGTACTTC.

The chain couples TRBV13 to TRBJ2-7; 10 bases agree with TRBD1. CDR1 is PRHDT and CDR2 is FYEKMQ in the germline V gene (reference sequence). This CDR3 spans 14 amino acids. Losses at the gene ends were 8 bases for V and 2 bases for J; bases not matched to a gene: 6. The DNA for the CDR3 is TGTGCCAGCCTGGACAGGGGGATCCCCTACGAGCAGTACTTC. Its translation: CASLDRGIPYEQYF.